Listed below are T cell receptor beta chains from one sample, sequenced in a study of vaccination effects on CD4 cells after COVID-19. Which antigens these TCRs recognize remains unknown. The protocol was immunoSEQ multiplex PCR, while the TCRdb copy is restricted to in-frame clones and leaves out a portion. The sample holds about 66,000 clones, approximately 72% seen once. The sample here was CD4+ T cells from PBMCs cultured without peptide, taken before COVID-19 vaccination. The source is a human donor who had a prior SARS-CoV-2 infection. Both conserved end residues are part of each CDR3. The order of the fields is J gene, clone size, V gene, D gene, CDR3 length, CDR3 protein, CDR3 DNA. D genes are given only for firm matches. Size is stated for part of the rows, as once, few or many counts, or as a class when the clone is expanded.

j_gene: TRBJ1-4; abundance: NA; v_gene: TRBV6-1; d_gene: NA; len: 14; CDR3aa: CASSERGAGEKLFF; CDR3nt: TGTGCCAGCAGTGAAAGGGGGGCAGGGGAAAAACTGTTTTTT
j_gene: TRBJ1-2; abundance: NA; v_gene: TRBV4-2; d_gene: NA; len: 13; CDR3aa: CASSLSGEIGYTF; CDR3nt: TGTGCCAGCAGCCTGTCGGGGGAGATTGGCTACACCTTC
j_gene: TRBJ2-4; abundance: NA; v_gene: TRBV6-5; d_gene: NA; len: 14; CDR3aa: CASSKRDTKNIQYF; CDR3nt: TGTGCCAGCAGCAAGAGGGACACAAAAAACATTCAGTACTTC
j_gene: TRBJ2-7; abundance: NA; v_gene: TRBV28; d_gene: TRBD2; len: 15; CDR3aa: CASSSRLAGLYEQYF; CDR3nt: TGTGCCAGCAGTTCTAGACTAGCGGGGCTCTACGAGCAGTACTTC
j_gene: TRBJ2-7; abundance: NA; v_gene: TRBV7-9; d_gene: NA; len: 14; CDR3aa: CASSFFAGSGEQYF; CDR3nt: TGTGCCAGCAGCTTTTTTGCGGGGTCGGGCGAGCAGTACTTC
j_gene: TRBJ2-7; abundance: few; v_gene: TRBV4-1; d_gene: TRBD2; len: 14; CDR3aa: CASSQGATSGRQYF; CDR3nt: TGCGCCAGCAGCCAAGGGGCGACTAGCGGGAGACAGTACTTC
j_gene: TRBJ2-1; abundance: once; v_gene: TRBV7-2; d_gene: TRBD2; len: 15; CDR3aa: CASRERGGPYNEQFF; CDR3nt: TGTGCCAGCAGGGAGCGGGGGGGCCCATACAATGAGCAGTTCTTC
j_gene: TRBJ1-3; abundance: many; v_gene: TRBV10-2; d_gene: NA; len: 13; CDR3aa: CASGWDSGNTIYF; CDR3nt: TGCGCCAGCGGATGGGACTCTGGAAACACCATATATTTT
j_gene: TRBJ1-2; abundance: few; v_gene: TRBV10-3; d_gene: TRBD1; len: 16; CDR3aa: CAISDAAGGLENGYTF; CDR3nt: TGTGCCATCAGTGACGCGGCAGGGGGCCTCGAAAATGGCTACACCTTC
j_gene: TRBJ1-5; abundance: NA; v_gene: TRBV15; d_gene: NA; len: 15; CDR3aa: CATSRNTGYNQPQHF; CDR3nt: TGTGCCACCAGCCGTAATACAGGGTACAATCAGCCCCAGCATTTT
j_gene: TRBJ2-7; abundance: NA; v_gene: TRBV5-4; d_gene: TRBD2; len: 16; CDR3aa: CASSLNLAGGLSEQYF; CDR3nt: TGTGCCAGCAGCTTGAACCTAGCGGGAGGGCTTTCCGAGCAGTACTTC
j_gene: TRBJ1-5; abundance: NA; v_gene: TRBV30; d_gene: NA; len: 13; CDR3aa: CAWSLEINQPQHF; CDR3nt: TGTGCCTGGAGTTTGGAGATCAACCAGCCCCAGCATTTT
j_gene: TRBJ2-7; abundance: NA; v_gene: TRBV7-2; d_gene: TRBD1; len: 15; CDR3aa: CASSLEGTAWYEQYF; CDR3nt: TGTGCCAGCAGCTTAGAGGGGACAGCCTGGTACGAGCAGTACTTC
j_gene: TRBJ1-4; abundance: once; v_gene: TRBV30; d_gene: NA; len: 15; CDR3aa: CAWSVQGATNEKLFF; CDR3nt: TGTGCCTGGAGTGTACAAGGGGCAACTAATGAAAAACTGTTTTTT
j_gene: TRBJ2-3; abundance: few; v_gene: TRBV10-1; d_gene: NA; len: 12; CDR3aa: CASSVGTDTQYF; CDR3nt: TGCGCCAGCTCCGTTGGGACAGATACGCAGTATTTT
j_gene: TRBJ2-1; abundance: NA; v_gene: TRBV5-1; d_gene: TRBD2; len: 15; CDR3aa: CASSGGGGLYNEQFF; CDR3nt: TGCGCCAGCAGCGGGGGCGGGGGGTTATACAATGAGCAGTTCTTC
j_gene: TRBJ2-5; abundance: many; v_gene: TRBV9; d_gene: TRBD2; len: 16; CDR3aa: CASSVADGGAAETQYF; CDR3nt: TGTGCCAGCAGCGTAGCTGACGGGGGGGCCGCAGAGACCCAGTACTTC
j_gene: TRBJ2-7; abundance: NA; v_gene: TRBV4-3; d_gene: TRBD1; len: 17; CDR3aa: CASSHIGSGQVSYEQYF; CDR3nt: TGCGCCAGCAGCCATATTGGTTCCGGACAGGTCTCCTACGAGCAGTACTTC
j_gene: TRBJ1-6; abundance: once; v_gene: TRBV25-1; d_gene: NA; len: 14; CDR3aa: CASSEGAGDSPLHF; CDR3nt: TGTGCCAGCAGTGAAGGGGCAGGGGATTCACCCCTCCACTTT
j_gene: TRBJ2-7; abundance: NA; v_gene: TRBV5-8; d_gene: NA; len: 14; CDR3aa: CASRPYSRAYEQYF; CDR3nt: TGTGCCAGCAGACCCTACAGCAGGGCCTACGAGCAGTACTTC
j_gene: TRBJ1-3; abundance: few; v_gene: TRBV9; d_gene: NA; len: 16; CDR3aa: CASSVASGVSGNTIYF; CDR3nt: TGTGCCAGCAGCGTAGCGAGCGGAGTCTCTGGAAACACCATATATTTT
j_gene: TRBJ2-7; abundance: NA; v_gene: TRBV6-2/TRBV6-3; d_gene: NA; len: 12; CDR3aa: CASSYRVYEQYF; CDR3nt: TGTGCCAGCAGTTACCGAGTTTACGAGCAGTACTTC
j_gene: TRBJ1-4; abundance: NA; v_gene: TRBV6-5; d_gene: NA; len: 14; CDR3aa: CASRRTGYNEKLFF; CDR3nt: TGTGCCAGCAGGCGTACAGGTTACAATGAAAAACTGTTTTTT
j_gene: TRBJ2-3; abundance: NA; v_gene: TRBV7-9; d_gene: TRBD1; len: 14; CDR3aa: CASSLFQGADTQYF; CDR3nt: TGTGCCAGCAGCTTGTTTCAGGGGGCAGATACGCAGTATTTT
j_gene: TRBJ2-1; abundance: NA; v_gene: TRBV10-3; d_gene: NA; len: 13; CDR3aa: CAIRGLQDNEQFF; CDR3nt: TGTGCCATCAGGGGTCTGCAAGACAATGAGCAGTTCTTC
j_gene: TRBJ2-1; abundance: NA; v_gene: TRBV5-1; d_gene: TRBD2; len: 15; CDR3aa: CASHAGGNTYNEQFF; CDR3nt: TGCGCCAGCCACGCGGGGGGGAATACCTACAATGAGCAGTTCTTC
j_gene: TRBJ2-7; abundance: NA; v_gene: TRBV4-2; d_gene: NA; len: 15; CDR3aa: CASSRDPLEADEQYF; CDR3nt: TGTGCCAGCAGCCGGGACCCTCTGGAGGCCGACGAGCAGTACTTC
j_gene: TRBJ1-2; abundance: medium-sized; v_gene: TRBV5-1; d_gene: TRBD1; len: 16; CDR3aa: CASSLDLDRGAYGYTF; CDR3nt: TGCGCCAGCAGCTTGGACCTCGACAGGGGTGCCTATGGCTACACCTTC
j_gene: TRBJ1-4; abundance: few; v_gene: TRBV18; d_gene: NA; len: 15; CDR3aa: CASSPLGGGVEKLFF; CDR3nt: TGTGCCAGCTCACCCCTCGGGGGGGGCGTCGAAAAACTGTTTTTT
j_gene: TRBJ1-2; abundance: NA; v_gene: TRBV14; d_gene: NA; len: 15; CDR3aa: CASSQDYSANYGYTF; CDR3nt: TGTGCCAGCAGCCAAGATTACAGTGCTAACTATGGCTACACCTTC
j_gene: TRBJ1-2; abundance: many; v_gene: TRBV5-1; d_gene: TRBD1; len: 14; CDR3aa: CASSSGQGGYGYTF; CDR3nt: TGCGCCAGCAGCTCCGGACAGGGCGGCTATGGCTACACCTTC
j_gene: TRBJ1-4; abundance: few; v_gene: TRBV2; d_gene: TRBD1; len: 14; CDR3aa: CASMQGQGDEKLFF; CDR3nt: TGTGCCAGCATGCAGGGACAGGGAGATGAAAAACTGTTTTTT
j_gene: TRBJ1-4; abundance: NA; v_gene: TRBV5-1; d_gene: TRBD1; len: 16; CDR3aa: CASSLRATGPNEKLFF; CDR3nt: TGCGCCAGCAGCTTGCGAGCGACAGGGCCTAATGAAAAACTGTTTTTT
j_gene: TRBJ1-1; abundance: NA; v_gene: TRBV6-5; d_gene: NA; len: 11; CDR3aa: CASSWNTEAFF; CDR3nt: TGTGCCAGCAGCTGGAACACTGAAGCTTTCTTT
j_gene: TRBJ2-7; abundance: NA; v_gene: TRBV20-1; d_gene: NA; len: 15; CDR3aa: CSASKPQGQAYEQYF; CDR3nt: TGCAGTGCGAGTAAGCCACAGGGCCAGGCCTACGAGCAGTACTTC
j_gene: TRBJ2-1; abundance: NA; v_gene: TRBV5-1; d_gene: NA; len: 15; CDR3aa: CASSLGFGSYNEQFF; CDR3nt: TGCGCCAGCAGCTTGGGGTTCGGCTCCTACAATGAGCAGTTCTTC
j_gene: TRBJ1-2; abundance: NA; v_gene: TRBV5-1; d_gene: TRBD1; len: 14; CDR3aa: CASSLGGTVYGYTF; CDR3nt: TGCGCCAGCAGCTTGGGCGGGACAGTCTATGGCTACACCTTC
j_gene: TRBJ2-7; abundance: NA; v_gene: TRBV2; d_gene: NA; len: 17; CDR3aa: CASSGAPRGMGGGEQYF; CDR3nt: TGTGCCAGCAGCGGCGCCCCCCGCGGTATGGGTGGTGGCGAGCAGTACTTC
j_gene: TRBJ1-1; abundance: NA; v_gene: TRBV2; d_gene: NA; len: 13; CDR3aa: CASSGTANTEAFF; CDR3nt: TGTGCCAGCAGTGGGACAGCGAACACTGAAGCTTTCTTT
j_gene: TRBJ2-1; abundance: NA; v_gene: TRBV2; d_gene: TRBD1; len: 14; CDR3aa: CASSRDRGRDEQFF; CDR3nt: TGTGCCAGCTCCCGGGACAGGGGACGTGATGAGCAGTTCTTC
j_gene: TRBJ1-4; abundance: NA; v_gene: TRBV19; d_gene: NA; len: 13; CDR3aa: CASSILQSEKLFF; CDR3nt: TGTGCCAGTAGTATCTTACAGTCTGAAAAACTGTTTTTT
j_gene: TRBJ2-7; abundance: NA; v_gene: TRBV4-3; d_gene: NA; len: 17; CDR3aa: CASSRSPPGADIYEQYF; CDR3nt: TGCGCCAGCAGCCGTTCACCCCCGGGGGCGGACATCTACGAGCAGTACTTC
j_gene: TRBJ1-2; abundance: NA; v_gene: TRBV2; d_gene: NA; len: 12; CDR3aa: CASTQRAHGYTF; CDR3nt: TGTGCCAGCACCCAGAGGGCCCATGGCTACACCTTC
j_gene: TRBJ2-2; abundance: NA; v_gene: TRBV24-1; d_gene: TRBD1; len: 16; CDR3aa: CATSDTQDRGHGELFF; CDR3nt: TGTGCCACCAGTGATACACAAGACAGGGGACACGGGGAGCTGTTTTTT
j_gene: TRBJ2-3; abundance: NA; v_gene: TRBV5-1; d_gene: TRBD2; len: 16; CDR3aa: CASSLGLAGPTDTQYF; CDR3nt: TGCGCCAGCAGCTTGGGACTAGCGGGGCCCACAGATACGCAGTATTTT
j_gene: TRBJ2-7; abundance: few; v_gene: TRBV2; d_gene: TRBD1; len: 14; CDR3aa: CAINMDRGRGEQYF; CDR3nt: TGTGCCATCAACATGGACAGGGGGCGTGGGGAGCAGTACTTC
j_gene: TRBJ2-1; abundance: NA; v_gene: TRBV3-1/TRBV3-2; d_gene: NA; len: 13; CDR3aa: CASSPPGHHEQFF; CDR3nt: TGTGCCAGCAGCCCCCCCGGGCACCATGAGCAGTTCTTC
j_gene: TRBJ2-3; abundance: NA; v_gene: TRBV11-3; d_gene: TRBD2; len: 18; CDR3aa: CASSLGGLAGGSTDTQYF; CDR3nt: TGTGCCAGCAGCTTGGGGGGACTAGCGGGAGGGAGCACAGATACGCAGTATTTT
j_gene: TRBJ2-5; abundance: NA; v_gene: TRBV30; d_gene: NA; len: 13; CDR3aa: CAWSVRMRETQYF; CDR3nt: TGTGCCTGGAGTGTACGAATGAGGGAGACCCAGTACTTC
j_gene: TRBJ2-1; abundance: NA; v_gene: TRBV18; d_gene: TRBD2; len: 15; CDR3aa: CASSSEAGIYNEQFF; CDR3nt: TGTGCCAGCTCATCCGAAGCGGGGATATACAATGAGCAGTTCTTC
j_gene: TRBJ2-5; abundance: NA; v_gene: TRBV15; d_gene: TRBD1; len: 14; CDR3aa: CATSPRTGGETQYF; CDR3nt: TGTGCCACCAGCCCACGGACAGGGGGAGAGACCCAGTACTTC
j_gene: TRBJ2-7; abundance: NA; v_gene: TRBV12-3/TRBV12-4; d_gene: NA; len: 12; CDR3aa: CASSPGSYEQYF; CDR3nt: TGTGCCAGCAGTCCCGGATCCTACGAGCAGTACTTC
j_gene: TRBJ2-5; abundance: once; v_gene: TRBV12-3/TRBV12-4; d_gene: NA; len: 13; CDR3aa: CASTERPTETQYF; CDR3nt: TGTGCCAGCACCGAGAGACCCACCGAGACCCAGTACTTC
j_gene: TRBJ1-1; abundance: NA; v_gene: TRBV5-1; d_gene: NA; len: 16; CDR3aa: CASSLRRGSMNTEAFF; CDR3nt: TGCGCCAGCAGTCTCAGACGGGGCAGCATGAACACTGAAGCTTTCTTT
j_gene: TRBJ1-2; abundance: few; v_gene: TRBV4-2; d_gene: NA; len: 13; CDR3aa: CASSQDRSRGYTF; CDR3nt: TGTGCCAGCAGCCAAGACAGGTCTCGCGGCTACACCTTC
j_gene: TRBJ2-1; abundance: few; v_gene: TRBV5-4; d_gene: NA; len: 15; CDR3aa: CASSPKKPSYNEQFF; CDR3nt: TGTGCCAGCAGCCCAAAAAAACCCTCCTACAATGAGCAGTTCTTC
j_gene: TRBJ1-5; abundance: NA; v_gene: TRBV18; d_gene: NA; len: 16; CDR3aa: CASSPLGGWGNQPQHF; CDR3nt: TGTGCCAGCTCACCCCTCGGGGGGTGGGGCAATCAGCCCCAGCATTTT